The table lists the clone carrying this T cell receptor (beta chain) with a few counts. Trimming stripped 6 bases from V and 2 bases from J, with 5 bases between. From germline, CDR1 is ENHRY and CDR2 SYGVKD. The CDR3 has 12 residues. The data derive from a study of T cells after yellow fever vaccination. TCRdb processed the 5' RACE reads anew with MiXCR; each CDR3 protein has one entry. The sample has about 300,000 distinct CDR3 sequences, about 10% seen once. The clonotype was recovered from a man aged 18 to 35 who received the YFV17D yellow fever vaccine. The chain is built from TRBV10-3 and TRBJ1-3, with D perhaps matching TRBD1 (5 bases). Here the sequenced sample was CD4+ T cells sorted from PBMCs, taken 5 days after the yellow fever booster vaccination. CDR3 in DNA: TGTGCCATCAGCAGGGCTGGAAACACCATATATTTT. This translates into CAISRAGNTIYF.